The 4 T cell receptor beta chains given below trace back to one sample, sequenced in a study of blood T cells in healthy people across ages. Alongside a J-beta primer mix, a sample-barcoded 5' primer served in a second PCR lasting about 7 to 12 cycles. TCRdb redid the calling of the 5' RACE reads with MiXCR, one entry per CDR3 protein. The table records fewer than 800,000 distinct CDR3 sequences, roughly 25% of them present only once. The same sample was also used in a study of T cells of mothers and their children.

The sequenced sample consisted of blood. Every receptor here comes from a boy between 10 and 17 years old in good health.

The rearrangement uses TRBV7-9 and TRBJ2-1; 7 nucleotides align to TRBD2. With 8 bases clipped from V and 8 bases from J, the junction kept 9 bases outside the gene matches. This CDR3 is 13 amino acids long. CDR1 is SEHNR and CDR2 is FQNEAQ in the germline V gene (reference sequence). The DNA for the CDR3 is TGTGCCAGCGTGGGAGGGAATCGTTATGAGCAGTTCTTC. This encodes CASVGGNRYEQFF.

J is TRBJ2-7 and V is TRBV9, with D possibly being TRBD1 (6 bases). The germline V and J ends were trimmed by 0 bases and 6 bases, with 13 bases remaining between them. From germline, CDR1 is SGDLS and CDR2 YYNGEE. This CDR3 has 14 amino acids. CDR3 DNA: TGTGCCAGCAGCGTAGGTGGGGGCGCGGGCGAGCAGTACTTC. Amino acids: CASSVGGGAGEQYF.

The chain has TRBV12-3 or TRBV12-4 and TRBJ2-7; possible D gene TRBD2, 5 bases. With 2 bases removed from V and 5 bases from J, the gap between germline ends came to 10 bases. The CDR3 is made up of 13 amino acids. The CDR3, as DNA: TGTGCCAGCAGTTTACGTGGGAGCCACGAGCAGTACTTC. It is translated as CASSLRGSHEQYF.

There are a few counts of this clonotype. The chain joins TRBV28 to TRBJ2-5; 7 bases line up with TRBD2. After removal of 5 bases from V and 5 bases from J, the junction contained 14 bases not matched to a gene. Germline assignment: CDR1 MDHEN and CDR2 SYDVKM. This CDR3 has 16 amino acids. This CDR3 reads CASSILADPGEETQYF. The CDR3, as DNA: TGTGCCAGCAGTATCCTAGCGGACCCTGGGGAGGAGACCCAGTACTTC.